This T cell receptor (beta chain) comes out of a study of T cells in Graves' hyperthyroidism and ophthalmopathy. At the level of the study: Blood was drawn when the patient was first diagnosed and still untreated. Study conclusions and caveats: By a 13 V-J model, ophthalmopathy was set apart from stable hyperthyroidism.

Regions amplified from RNA transcripts were the TCR beta CDR3 regions. HTBI primers were used for first-round RT-PCR of the TCR CDR3. TCRdb redid the calling of the multiplex PCR reads with MiXCR, one entry per CDR3 protein. The table records approximately 520,000 distinct CDR3 sequences, around a quarter of them present only once. Ophthalmopathy patients showed a Clinical Activity Score of at least 3, NOSPECS grade of at least 4 and duration under 3 months. Each diagnosis drew on symptoms, thyroxine, TRAb, thyroid ultrasound and orbital computed tomography findings. This clonotype was observed a few times. The target antigen is unknown. Mismatch with germline at one junction end may stem from a read error. The CDR3 has 14 residues.

The V and J genes are TRBV12-3 or TRBV12-4 and TRBJ2-5, with a weak D call TRBD1 (5 bases). Material for sequencing was blood. This receptor was obtained from a woman under 40 with Graves' ophthalmopathy. The CDR3 reads CASSLRDSQETQCF. The CDR3 DNA reads TGTGCCAGCAGTTTGCGAGACAGTCAAGAGACCCAGTGCTTC.